This T cell receptor beta chain was sequenced during a study of blood T cell repertoires in COVID-19. Study summary: T cells, B-cell-depleted T cells, or PBMCs supplied cDNA or gDNA.

Deletions cut 1 base from V and 2 bases from J, with 7 bases between. Per the germline V gene, CDR1 is SGHDT and CDR2 is YYEEEE. This CDR3 spans 13 amino acids. Here immunoSEQ multiplex PCR was the method, and the copy in TCRdb shows in-frame clones only, minus some. The sample records more than 150,000 clones, roughly 86% being singletons. The sequenced sample consisted of peripheral blood. This sequence was found in a man aged 35 to 55 with active or convalescent COVID-19. J is TRBJ2-7 and V is TRBV5-6; D ambiguous. CDR3 coding DNA: TGTGCCAGCAGCTTGACAACAGCCTACGAGCAGTACTTC. The encoded protein is CASSLTTAYEQYF.